This TCR beta chain came from a study of graft-versus-host responses after intestinal transplantation. The CDR3 is 14 residues long. Germline V gene sequence: CDR1 MGHRA, CDR2 YSYEKL. V lost 6 bases, J lost 9 bases, and 9 bases stayed unmatched. Whole-study findings and limits: Peak GvH clone levels in circulation were associated with early post-transplant HvG declines.

Some clones are missing from TCRdb's copy, which holds only in-frame ones; the method was immunoSEQ multiplex PCR. Of some 120,000 clones in the sample, just over 90% were seen once. About this clone: Its antigen is not identified.

The receptor comes from a human donor who received an intestinal transplant. V usage is TRBV4-1 and J usage is TRBJ2-1; TRBD2 aligns across 9 bases. Sequenced material: unstimulated CD4+ T cells sorted from spleen or lymph node cells, taken before intestinal transplant. The CDR3 bases are TGCGCCAGCAGGAGTGCGGGGGGGTCGGCTGAGCAGTTCTTC. Protein sequence: CASRSAGGSAEQFF.